Below are 19 T cell receptor beta chains sequenced from a single sample in a study of T cells in Graves' hyperthyroidism and ophthalmopathy. Amplified regions were TCR beta CDR3 sequences from RNA transcripts. First-round RT-PCR with HTBI primers amplified the TCR CDR3 region. In TCRdb, the multiplex PCR reads were re-called with MiXCR into one record per CDR3 protein. The data show about 700,000 distinct CDR3 sequences, roughly 45% seen once. Sample: peripheral blood or thyroid tissue (not recorded which). These receptors were taken from an adult man with Graves' disease, either hyperthyroidism or ophthalmopathy (not recorded which).

Written as DNA, the CDR3 is TGTGCCAGCAGGCAGACAGGGCGGAAGGTCCTTAGCAATCAGCCCCAGCATTTT. Its translation is CASRQTGRKVLSNQPQHF. The chain is built from TRBV25-1 and TRBJ1-5, with TRBD1 matching 7 bases. Losses at the gene ends were 6 bases for V and 0 bases for J; bases not matched to a gene: 14. The germline V gene encodes CDR1 MGHDK and CDR2 SYGVNS. CDR3 size: 18 residues.

This clonotype was seen more than once but under ten times. The V gene is TRBV20-1, the J gene TRBJ1-3; D gene uncertain. The CDR3 contains 15 residues. Between the trimmed V and J ends, which lost 3 bases and 2 bases, there was a span of 14 bases. From germline, CDR1 is DFQATT and CDR2 SNEGSKA (reference sequence). DNA of the CDR3: TGCAGTGCTAGTCCAGTCGGGGTTGCTGGAAACACCATATATTTT. Translated, it gives CSASPVGVAGNTIYF.

The chain uses TRBV2 and TRBJ1-2; D is undetermined. Trimming removed 6 bases at V and 8 bases at J, with 10 bases between. The V gene's germline CDR1 is SNHLY and CDR2 FYNNEI. The CDR3 covers 11 residues. Here the CDR3 reads CASSHPKGYTF. The CDR3 DNA sequence: TGTGCCAGCAGCCACCCGAAGGGCTACACCTTC.

About this clonotype: A much more abundant neighbour one base away suggests this may be a read error. The missing conserved phenylalanine or tryptophan at the end of this CDR3 makes a read error likely. This chain connects TRBV29-1 to TRBJ1-1, with D maybe TRBD1 (5 bases). Germline assignment: CDR1 SQVTM and CDR2 ANQGSEA. CDR3 length: 12 amino acids. Deletions cut 8 bases from V and 3 bases from J, with 13 bases between. The CDR3 nucleotides are TGCAGCCCCGACAGAGGTCACACTGAAGCTTTCCTT. As protein: CSPDRGHTEAFL.

V usage is TRBV7-3 and J usage is TRBJ1-1, with 10 bases aligning to TRBD1. The CDR3 contains 13 residues. Germline V lookup: CDR1 SGHTA, CDR2 FQGTGA. J lost 10 bases, V lost 5 bases, and 7 bases had no gene match. The DNA for the CDR3 is TGTGCCAGCAGCCCACCCGGACAGGGGGGAGCTTTCTTT. This codes for CASSPPGQGGAFF.

This clonotype was seen a handful of times. The chain recombines TRBV12-3 or TRBV12-4 with TRBJ1-1; D remains unclear. V lost 3 bases, J lost 6 bases, and 11 bases lay in between. This CDR3 region has 13 residues. The CDR3 here is CASSFTSSPEAFF. CDR3 nucleotide sequence: TGTGCCAGCAGTTTTACCAGCTCGCCTGAAGCTTTCTTT.

The chain links TRBV29-1 to TRBJ1-2; D uncertain. The CDR3 length is 9 residues. CDR1 and CDR2 (germline): SQVTM, ANQGSEA. V shed 8 bases and J shed 7 bases, with 8 bases lying between them. The CDR3 DNA follows: TGCAGCAGTTTACGTGGCTACACCTTC. This gives the protein CSSLRGYTF.

V gene TRBV28 combines with J gene TRBJ2-7, with D tentatively TRBD2 (6 bases). With 5 bases removed from V and 3 bases from J, the gap between germline ends came to 17 bases. The germline CDR1 and CDR2 sequences are MDHEN and SYDVKM. The CDR3 covers 15 residues. The CDR3 region is CASSTQQAGLYEQYF. The CDR3 nucleotides read TGTGCCAGCAGTACACAACAGGCGGGACTCTACGAGCAGTACTTC.

The CDR3 spells CASSELGKNTEAFF. CDR3 sequence (DNA): TGTGCCAGCAGTGAACTTGGCAAGAACACTGAAGCTTTCTTT. The V and J genes are TRBV6-6 and TRBJ1-1; D is unresolved. V gave up 5 bases and J gave up 1 base, with 11 bases separating them. From germline, CDR1 is MNHNY and CDR2 SVGAGI (reference sequence). The CDR3 spans 14 residues.

The J gene is TRBJ2-7, the V gene TRBV7-9, with 10 bases aligning to TRBD1. There are 11 residues in the CDR3. J gave up 13 bases and V 5 bases, and 5 bases lay outside the gene matches. Germline V gene sequence: CDR1 SEHNR, CDR2 FQNEAQ (reference sequence). This CDR3 is CASSPRQGAYF. The CDR3 DNA reads as TGTGCCAGCAGCCCTCGACAGGGGGCTTACTTC.

CDR3 sequence reads: CASSPTGGGNYEQYF. The CDR3 bases are TGTGCCAGCAGCCCTACCGGGGGCGGGAACTACGAGCAGTACTTC. V and J are TRBV7-3 and TRBJ2-7; D tentatively fits TRBD1 or TRBD2 (6 bases each). Per the germline V gene, CDR1 is SGHTA and CDR2 is FQGTGA. This CDR3 comprises 15 residues. Trimming removed 5 bases from V and 3 bases from J, with 17 bases in between.

The rearrangement joins TRBV2 to TRBJ2-5, with a tentative D call TRBD2 (5 bases). The CDR3 runs to 15 residues. CDR1 and CDR2 from the germline V gene are SNHLY and FYNNEI. The V end lost 6 bases, the J end lost 4 bases, and 18 bases lay between the germline ends. CDR3 sequence reads: CASSPRTGKRETQYF. The CDR3 nucleotides read TGTGCCAGCAGCCCCCGGACGGGGAAGAGAGAGACCCAGTACTTC.

The chain employs TRBV15 and TRBJ2-7; the D gene is possibly TRBD2 (6 bases). CDR1 and CDR2 (germline): LNHNV, YYDKDF (reference sequence). The V and J ends lost 3 bases and 3 bases respectively, with 12 bases between them. The CDR3 runs to 14 residues. CDR3 nucleotide sequence: TGTGCCACCAGCAGTGCCCGGGGGTTCTACGAGCAGTACTTC. Its translation is CATSSARGFYEQYF.

The table lists this clonotype with a few counts. Here the CDR3 reads CSAEGIDPGNTIYF. CDR3 DNA sequence: TGCAGTGCTGAGGGGATTGATCCTGGAAACACCATATATTTT. The chain combines TRBV20-1 with TRBJ1-3; TRBD1 is a possible D gene (5 bases). Trimming pared 5 bases from V and 2 bases from J, leaving 13 bases between. The germline V gene has CDR1 DFQATT and CDR2 SNEGSKA (reference sequence). The CDR3 spans 14 residues.

The chain carries TRBV19 and TRBJ1-5; D unclear. From germline, CDR1 is LNHDA and CDR2 SQIVND (reference sequence). The ends were cut back, 4 bases at V and 13 bases at J, with 5 bases in the middle. The CDR3 is 9 amino acids. CDR3 nucleotides: TGTGCCAGTAGTACCGGACAGCATTTT. Its protein product is CASSTGQHF.

The rearrangement links TRBV10-3 to TRBJ1-1, with D unresolved. Germline V gene data show CDR1 as ENHRY and CDR2 as SYGVKD. The CDR3 has 16 amino acids. The V gene lost 4 bases and the J gene lost 2 bases, with 17 bases spanning the gap. The CDR3 here is CAISARATRSNTEAFF. The DNA for the CDR3 is TGTGCCATCAGTGCGCGAGCTACACGATCTAACACTGAAGCTTTCTTT.

The V and J genes are TRBV19 and TRBJ1-1; D remains ambiguous. Between the trimmed V and J ends, which lost 6 bases and 0 bases, there was a span of 11 bases. Looked up from germline, CDR1 is LNHDA and CDR2 is SQIVND (reference sequence). CDR3 length: 14 amino acids. The DNA for the CDR3 is TGTGCCAGTAGGCCTGCCAGTCTGAACACTGAAGCTTTCTTT. This codes for CASRPASLNTEAFF.

V usage is TRBV10-2 and J usage is TRBJ2-2; 10 positions match TRBD2. Germline values: CDR1 WSHSY, CDR2 SAAADI. Trimming removed 11 bases from V and 4 bases from J; junction bases left unmatched: 4. This CDR3 comprises 13 residues. In DNA form, the CDR3 reads TGCGCCGCTCCTAGCGGGAGCACCGGGGAGCTGTTTTTT. It specifies CAAPSGSTGELFF.

This chain's CDR3 is CASSYVGNQPQHF. The CDR3 DNA reads as TGTGCCAGCAGTTACGTGGGGAATCAGCCCCAGCATTTT. The rearrangement uses TRBV6-5 and TRBJ1-5; no definite D call. From germline, CDR1 is MNHEY and CDR2 SVGAGI. The V end was cut by 2 bases, the J end by 4 bases, with 6 bases between. The CDR3 spans 13 residues.